This TCR beta chain was recovered during a study of control samples from healthy donors and cancer patients. Sequenced by immunoSEQ multiplex PCR; TCRdb stores in-frame clones only, minus some. The profile shows 150,000 to 200,000 clones, approximately 94% of them singletons. Germline V lookup: CDR1 SGHNT, CDR2 YENEEA. The CDR3 runs to 16 residues. J gave up 7 bases and V 5 bases, and 10 bases lay outside the gene matches. The source material was blood. The clonotype comes from a woman in her thirties or forties in good health. This chain uses TRBV11-3 with TRBJ2-1; TRBD2 aligns across 11 bases. The CDR3 loop reads CASSTRSGRAANEQFF. CDR3 DNA sequence: TGTGCCAGCAGCACCCGTAGCGGGAGGGCGGCTAATGAGCAGTTCTTC.